Listed below are T cell receptor beta chains from one sample, sequenced in a study of siplizumab effects on memory and regulatory T cells. Their antigens remain unidentified. Clones were read by immunoSEQ multiplex PCR, and TCRdb kept only the in-frame ones, dropping some. The table records about 15,000 clones, about 49% of them present only once. Sequencing input: CFSE-low (dividing) CD4+ T cells sorted from an allogeneic mixed lymphocyte reaction. These receptors were collected from a human donor in good health; the cells came from an allogeneic mixed lymphocyte reaction. Each CDR3 is given with its conserved first and last residue. The D gene is left open where the match is weak. Some rows mark clone size as missing; the rest say once, few, many or name a class of expanded clone.

j_call clone_size v_call d_call cdr3_nt cdr3_aa
TRBJ1-4 medium-sized TRBV14 TRBD1 TGTGCCAGCAGCCGCCTAACAGGGGGGTTAAATGAAAAACTGTTTTTT CASSRLTGGLNEKLFF
TRBJ2-1 NA TRBV12-5 NA TGTGCTAGTGGTTCCATCGGACCAGCTAATGAGCAGTTCTTC CASGSIGPANEQFF
TRBJ1-1 NA TRBV6-1 NA TGTGCCAGCAGTCCCGCAATCGACTCAAAAGCTTTCTTT CASSPAIDSKAFF
TRBJ1-2 once TRBV5-4 TRBD1 TGTGCCAGCACCCCCGGGACAGGGGTTTCTAACTATGGCTACACCTTC CASTPGTGVSNYGYTF
TRBJ1-4 few TRBV7-8 NA TGTGCCAGCAGCTTAAACAGTAGAGAAAAACTGTTTTTT CASSLNSREKLFF
TRBJ1-2 few TRBV21-1 NA TGTGCCAGCAGCAACCCGACAGGGACGGGGGACTATGGCTACACCTTC CASSNPTGTGDYGYTF
TRBJ2-1 NA TRBV5-1 TRBD1 TGCGCCAGCAGCACGGGACAGGGGGCTCTGGGGCAGTTCTTC CASSTGQGALGQFF
TRBJ2-7 NA TRBV10-3 TRBD1 TGTGCCATCAGCGAACATCTCGGGACAGGCCTAACCGAGCAGTACTTC CAISEHLGTGLTEQYF
TRBJ2-7 few TRBV14 NA TGTGCCAGCAGCCAAGTCGGTGGCAGCCCCTACGAGCAGTACTTC CASSQVGGSPYEQYF
TRBJ1-2 NA TRBV11-2 TRBD1 TGTGCCAGCAGCTTGGACAGGGGCGGCTATGGCTACACCTTC CASSLDRGGYGYTF
TRBJ1-1 NA TRBV27 NA TGTGCCAGCCGTATTGGGGGCCCGAACACTGAAGCTTTCTTT CASRIGGPNTEAFF
TRBJ1-5 NA TRBV10-3 TRBD1 TGTGCCATCAGGGGACAGATAGATCAGCCCCAGCATTTT CAIRGQIDQPQHF
TRBJ2-3 large TRBV6-6 NA TGTGCCAGCAGTTCCCCGGAGGAGGCAGATACGCAGTATTTT CASSSPEEADTQYF
TRBJ2-2 NA TRBV5-1 NA TGCGCCAGCAGCCGTGAGGGGAACACCGGGGAGCTGTTTTTT CASSREGNTGELFF
TRBJ1-4 few TRBV30 NA TGTGCCTGGGGTCCGACTCCGGGTGAAAAACTGTTTTTT CAWGPTPGEKLFF
TRBJ1-6 NA TRBV18 NA TGTGCCAGCTCACCACGGGGGGGGATTGGTTCACCCCTCCACTTT CASSPRGGIGSPLHF
TRBJ1-3 NA TRBV6-5 NA TGTGCCAGCAGGAAAACATCGAGCTCTGGAAACACCATATATTTT CASRKTSSSGNTIYF
TRBJ1-5 few TRBV6-1 NA TGTGCCAGCAGGGGTAGCAATCAGCCCCAGCATTTT CASRGSNQPQHF
TRBJ2-1 NA TRBV5-1 TRBD1 TGCGCCAGCAGCTTGCTCCGGGACAGCTTTTGGAATGAGCAGTTCTTC CASSLLRDSFWNEQFF
TRBJ1-1 large TRBV18 TRBD1 TGTGCCAGCTCACCACTAGGCGGACAGGGGGGAACTGAAGCTTTCTTT CASSPLGGQGGTEAFF
TRBJ2-3 NA TRBV11-2 TRBD2 TGTGCCAGCAACCCGACTAGCGGGAGCTCAGATACGCAGTATTTT CASNPTSGSSDTQYF
TRBJ2-5 NA TRBV5-1 TRBD2 TGCGCCAGCGGAGGAGGGGCTAGCGGGGCTCAAGAGACCCAGTACTTC CASGGGASGAQETQYF
TRBJ1-1 NA TRBV7-9 NA TGTGCCAGCAGACCCAACACTGAAGCTTTCTTT CASRPNTEAFF